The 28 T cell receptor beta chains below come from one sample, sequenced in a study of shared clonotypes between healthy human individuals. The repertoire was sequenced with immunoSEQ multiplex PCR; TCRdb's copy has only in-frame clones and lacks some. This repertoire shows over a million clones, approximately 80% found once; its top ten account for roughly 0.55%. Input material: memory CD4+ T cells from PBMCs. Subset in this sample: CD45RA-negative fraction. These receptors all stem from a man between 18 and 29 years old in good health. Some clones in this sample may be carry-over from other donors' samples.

The CDR3 loop reads CSVEALPHQETQYF. CDR3 DNA: TGCAGCGTTGAGGCCTTACCCCACCAAGAGACCCAGTACTTC. The rearrangement uses TRBV29-1 and TRBJ2-5; D uncertain. Deletions cut 3 bases from V and 0 bases from J, with 11 bases between. CDR3 length: 14 residues. Germline values: CDR1 SQVTM, CDR2 ANQGSEA.

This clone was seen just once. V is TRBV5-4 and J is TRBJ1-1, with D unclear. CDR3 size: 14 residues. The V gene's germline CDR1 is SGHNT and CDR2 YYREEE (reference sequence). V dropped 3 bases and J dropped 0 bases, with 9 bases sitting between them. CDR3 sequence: CASSSGVLNTEAFF. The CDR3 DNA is TGTGCCAGCAGCTCAGGAGTTTTGAACACTGAAGCTTTCTTT.

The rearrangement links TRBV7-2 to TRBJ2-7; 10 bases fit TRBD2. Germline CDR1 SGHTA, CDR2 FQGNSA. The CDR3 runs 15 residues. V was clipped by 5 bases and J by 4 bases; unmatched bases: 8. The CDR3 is CASSRRGTSAYEQYF. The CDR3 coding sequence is TGTGCCAGCAGCAGACGGGGGACTAGCGCGTACGAGCAGTACTTC.

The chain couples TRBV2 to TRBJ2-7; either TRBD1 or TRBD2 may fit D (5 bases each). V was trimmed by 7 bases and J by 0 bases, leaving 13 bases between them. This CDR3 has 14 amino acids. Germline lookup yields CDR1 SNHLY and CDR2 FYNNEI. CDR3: CASKVGTNSYEQYF. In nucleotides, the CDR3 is TGTGCCAGCAAGGTCGGGACCAACTCCTACGAGCAGTACTTC.

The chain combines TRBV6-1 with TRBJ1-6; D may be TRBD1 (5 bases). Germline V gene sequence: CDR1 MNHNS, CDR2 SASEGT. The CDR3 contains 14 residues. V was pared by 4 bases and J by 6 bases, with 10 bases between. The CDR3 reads CASSAEGSNSPLHF. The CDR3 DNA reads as TGTGCCAGCAGTGCAGAGGGGAGTAATTCACCCCTCCACTTT.

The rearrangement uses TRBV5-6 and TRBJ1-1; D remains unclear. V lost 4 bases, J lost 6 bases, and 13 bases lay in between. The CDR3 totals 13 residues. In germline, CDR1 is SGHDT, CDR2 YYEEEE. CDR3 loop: CASSPTGRPEAFF. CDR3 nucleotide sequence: TGTGCCAGCAGCCCGACGGGTCGGCCTGAAGCTTTCTTT. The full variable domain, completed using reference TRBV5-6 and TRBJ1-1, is DAGVTQSPTHLIKTRGQQVTLRCSPKSGHDTVSWYQQALGQGPQFIFQYYEEEERQRGNFPDRFSGHQFPNYSSELNVNALLLGDSALYLCASSPTGRPEAFFGQGTRLTVV.

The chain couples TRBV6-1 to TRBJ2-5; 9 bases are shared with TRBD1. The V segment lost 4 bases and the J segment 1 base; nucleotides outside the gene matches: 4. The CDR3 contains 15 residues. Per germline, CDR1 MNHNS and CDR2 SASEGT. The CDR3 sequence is CASSAWDRAQETQYF. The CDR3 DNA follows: TGTGCCAGCAGTGCTTGGGACAGGGCCCAAGAGACCCAGTACTTC.

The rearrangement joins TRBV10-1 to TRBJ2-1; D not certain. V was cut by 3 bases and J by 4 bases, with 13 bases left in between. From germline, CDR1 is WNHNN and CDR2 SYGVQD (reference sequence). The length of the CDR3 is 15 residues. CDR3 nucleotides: TGCGCCAGCAGTGAAAATATTGAAGCTTACAATGAGCAGTTCTTC. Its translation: CASSENIEAYNEQFF.

CDR3 DNA sequence: TGCAGTGCTCAGGGAAATGAAAAACTGTTTTTT. Protein: CSAQGNEKLFF. The chain uses TRBV20-1 and TRBJ1-4, with D perhaps TRBD1 (5 bases). This CDR3 contains 11 residues. Germline CDR1 DFQATT, CDR2 SNEGSKA (reference sequence). V dropped 5 bases and J dropped 5 bases, with 6 bases sitting between them.

This CDR3 reads CASSYAGQGANEQYF. In DNA form, the CDR3 reads TGTGCCAGCAGTTACGCTGGACAGGGGGCGAACGAGCAGTACTTC. This chain uses TRBV11-1 with TRBJ2-5, with 11 bases fitting TRBD1. The J call is uncertain, as TRBJ2-7 better fits the DNA end. Germline V gene sequence: CDR1 SGHAT, CDR2 FQDESV (reference sequence). CDR3 length: 15 residues.

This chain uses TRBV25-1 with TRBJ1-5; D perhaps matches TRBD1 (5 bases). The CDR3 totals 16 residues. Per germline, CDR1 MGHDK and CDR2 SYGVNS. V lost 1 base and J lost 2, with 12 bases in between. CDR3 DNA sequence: TGTGCCAGCAGTGAATCCTCCACGGGGGGCAATCAGCCCCAGCATTTT. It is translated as CASSESSTGGNQPQHF.

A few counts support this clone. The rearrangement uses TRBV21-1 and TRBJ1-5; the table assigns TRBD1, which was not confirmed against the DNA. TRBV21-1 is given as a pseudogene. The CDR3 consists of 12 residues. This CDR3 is CASSPGDRPQHF. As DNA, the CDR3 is TGTGCCAGCAGTCCAGGGGACAGGCCCCAGCATTTT.

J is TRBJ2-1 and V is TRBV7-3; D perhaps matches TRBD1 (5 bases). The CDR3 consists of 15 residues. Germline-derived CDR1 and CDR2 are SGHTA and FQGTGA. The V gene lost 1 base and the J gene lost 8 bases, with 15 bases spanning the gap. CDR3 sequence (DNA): TGTGCCAGCAGCTTAAGGCCAGGGTCTTCTGATGAGCAGTTCTTC. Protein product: CASSLRPGSSDEQFF.

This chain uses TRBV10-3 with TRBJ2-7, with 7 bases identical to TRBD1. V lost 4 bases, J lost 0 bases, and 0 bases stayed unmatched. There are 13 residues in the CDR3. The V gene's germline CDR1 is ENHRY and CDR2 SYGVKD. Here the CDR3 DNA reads TGTGCCATCAGTGGACAGGGCTCCTACGAGCAGTACTTC. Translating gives CAISGQGSYEQYF.

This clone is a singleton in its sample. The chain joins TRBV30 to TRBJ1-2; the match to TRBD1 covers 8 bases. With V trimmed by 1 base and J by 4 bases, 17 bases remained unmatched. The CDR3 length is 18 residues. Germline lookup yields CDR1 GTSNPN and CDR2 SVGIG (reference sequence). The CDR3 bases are TGTGCCTGGAGTGGGAGTAGGACAGGGTCTTTTTCGCGCTATGGCTACACCTTC. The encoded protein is CAWSGSRTGSFSRYGYTF. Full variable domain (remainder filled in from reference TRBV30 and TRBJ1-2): SQTIHQWPATLVQPVGSPLSLECTVEGTSNPNLYWYRQAAGRGLQLLFYSVGIGQISSEVPQNLSASRPQDRQFILSSKKLLLSDSGFYLCAWSGSRTGSFSRYGYTFGSGTRLTVV.

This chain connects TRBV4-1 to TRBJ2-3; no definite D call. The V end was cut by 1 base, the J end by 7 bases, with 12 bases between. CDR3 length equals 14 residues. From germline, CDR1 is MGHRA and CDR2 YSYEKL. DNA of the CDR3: TGCGCCAGCAGCCAAGGGGTGGCTCGCAATACGCAGTATTTT. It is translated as CASSQGVARNTQYF.

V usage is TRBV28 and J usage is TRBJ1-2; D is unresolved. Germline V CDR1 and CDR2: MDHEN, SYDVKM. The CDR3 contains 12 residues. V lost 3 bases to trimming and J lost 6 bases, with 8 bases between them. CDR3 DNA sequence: TGTGCCAGCAGTTTCACGAGGAATGGCTACACCTTC. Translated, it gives CASSFTRNGYTF.

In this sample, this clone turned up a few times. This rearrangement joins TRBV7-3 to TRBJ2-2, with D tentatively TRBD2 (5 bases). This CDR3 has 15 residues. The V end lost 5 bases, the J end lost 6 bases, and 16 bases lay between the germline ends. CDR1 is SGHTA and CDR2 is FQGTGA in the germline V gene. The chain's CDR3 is CASSPDGPEAGELFF. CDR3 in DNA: TGTGCCAGCAGCCCGGACGGCCCGGAGGCCGGGGAGCTGTTTTTT.

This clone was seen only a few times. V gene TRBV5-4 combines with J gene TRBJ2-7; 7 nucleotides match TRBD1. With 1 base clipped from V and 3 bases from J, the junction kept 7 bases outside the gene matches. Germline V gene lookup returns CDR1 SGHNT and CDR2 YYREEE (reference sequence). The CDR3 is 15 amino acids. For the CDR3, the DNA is TGTGCCAGCAGCTTGATGAAGGGACAGAGCTACGAGCAGTACTTC. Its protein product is CASSLMKGQSYEQYF. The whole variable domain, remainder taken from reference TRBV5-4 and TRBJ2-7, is ETGVTQSPTHLIKTRGQQVTLRCSSQSGHNTVSWYQQALGQGPQFIFQYYREEENGRGNFPPRFSGLQFPNYSSELNVNALELDDSALYLCASSLMKGQSYEQYFGPGTRLTVT.

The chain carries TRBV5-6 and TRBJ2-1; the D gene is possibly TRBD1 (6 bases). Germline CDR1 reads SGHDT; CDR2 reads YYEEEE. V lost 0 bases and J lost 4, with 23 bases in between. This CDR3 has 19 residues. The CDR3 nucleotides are TGTGCCAGCAGCTTGGCGGGCAGGGGCGACCCCACCTTATACAATGAGCAGTTCTTC. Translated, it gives CASSLAGRGDPTLYNEQFF.

Here the CDR3 reads CSVGQGQNTGELFF. CDR3 bases: TGCAGCGTGGGACAAGGCCAGAACACCGGGGAGCTGTTTTTT. The chain carries TRBV29-1 and TRBJ2-2; maybe TRBD1 (6 bases). CDR3 length equals 14 residues. Germline CDR1 is SQVTM and CDR2 is ANQGSEA. V was clipped by 6 bases and J by 1 base, with 12 bases between them.

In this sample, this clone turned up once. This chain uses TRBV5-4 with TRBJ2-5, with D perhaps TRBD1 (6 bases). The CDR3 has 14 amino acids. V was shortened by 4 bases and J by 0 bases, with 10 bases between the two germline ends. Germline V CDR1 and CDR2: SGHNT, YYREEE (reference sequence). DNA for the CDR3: TGTGCCAGCAGCAACCGGGACAACCAAGAGACCCAGTACTTC. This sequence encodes CASSNRDNQETQYF.

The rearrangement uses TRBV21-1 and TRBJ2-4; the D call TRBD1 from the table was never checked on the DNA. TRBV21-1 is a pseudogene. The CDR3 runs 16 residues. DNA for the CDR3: TGTGCCAGCAGCACCCGACAGGACCTAGCCAAAAACATTCAGTACTTC. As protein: CASSTRQDLAKNIQYF.

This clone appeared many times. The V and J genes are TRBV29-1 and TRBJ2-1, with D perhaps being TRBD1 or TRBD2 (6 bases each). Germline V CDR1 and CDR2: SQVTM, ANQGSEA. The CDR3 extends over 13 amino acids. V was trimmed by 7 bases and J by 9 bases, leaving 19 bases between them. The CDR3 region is CSAAGTHDREQFF. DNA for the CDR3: TGCAGCGCGGCGGGGACACATGACCGTGAGCAGTTCTTC.

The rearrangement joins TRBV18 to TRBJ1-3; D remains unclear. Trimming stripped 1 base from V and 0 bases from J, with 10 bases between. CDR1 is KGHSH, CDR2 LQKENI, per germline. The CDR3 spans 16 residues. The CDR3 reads CASSPQYLSSGNTIYF. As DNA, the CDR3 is TGTGCCAGCTCACCACAGTACTTGAGCTCTGGAAACACCATATATTTT.

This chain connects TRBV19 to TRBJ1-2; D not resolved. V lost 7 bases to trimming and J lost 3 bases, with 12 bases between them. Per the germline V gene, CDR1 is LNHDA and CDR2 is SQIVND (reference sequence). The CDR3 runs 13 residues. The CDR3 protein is CASKSDLDYGYTF. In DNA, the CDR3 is TGTGCCAGTAAAAGTGATTTAGACTATGGCTACACCTTC.

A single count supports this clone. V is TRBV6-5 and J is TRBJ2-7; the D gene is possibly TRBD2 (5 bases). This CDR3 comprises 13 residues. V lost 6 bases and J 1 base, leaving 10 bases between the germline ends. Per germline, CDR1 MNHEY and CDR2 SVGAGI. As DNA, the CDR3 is TGTGCCAGCAGCCCGGACTGGTCCTACGAGCAGTACTTC. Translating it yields CASSPDWSYEQYF.

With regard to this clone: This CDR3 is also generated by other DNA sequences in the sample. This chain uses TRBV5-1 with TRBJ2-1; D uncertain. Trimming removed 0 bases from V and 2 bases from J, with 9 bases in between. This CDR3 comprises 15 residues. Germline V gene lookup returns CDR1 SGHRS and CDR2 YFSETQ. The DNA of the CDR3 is TGCGCCAGCAGCTTGGAGGGCGGAACCTACAATGAGCAGTTCTTC. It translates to CASSLEGGTYNEQFF.